The 4 T cell receptor beta chains below come from one sample, sequenced in a study of OX40 agonist ivuxolimab in advanced cancers. Produced via immunoSEQ multiplex PCR; TCRdb's table is partial and in-frame only. The sample has 50,000 to 60,000 clones, around 83% seen once; the top ten hold approximately 4.8%. The sample here was CD4+ or CD8+ T cells sorted from blood, taken in a trial of the OX40 agonist ivuxolimab. These receptor sequences come from an adult with an advanced solid tumor such as melanoma, head and neck, liver or kidney cancer.

This chain joins TRBV5-5 and TRBJ2-3; D is perhaps TRBD2 (6 bases). The CDR3 covers 16 residues. V shed 4 bases and J shed 1 base, with 16 bases lying between them. The germline CDR1 and CDR2 sequences are SGHKS and YYEKEE (reference sequence). DNA for the CDR3: TGTGCCAGCAGCCCAGCGGGCGGGCGGGGCACAGATACGCAGTATTTT. Protein: CASSPAGGRGTDTQYF.

The chain has TRBV7-9 and TRBJ2-7; the D is unclear. Trimming removed 1 base from V and 2 bases from J, with 6 bases in between. Germline values: CDR1 SEHNR, CDR2 FQNEAQ (reference sequence). The CDR3 length is 13 residues. CDR3 DNA: TGTGCCAGCAGCTTAGAACATACCTACGAGCAGTACTTC. As protein: CASSLEHTYEQYF.

The chain is built from TRBV9 and TRBJ1-2, with TRBD1 matching over 8 bases. The germline V gene encodes CDR1 SGDLS and CDR2 YYNGEE. CDR3 length equals 15 residues. The V gene end was trimmed by 5 bases and the J gene end by 2 bases; junction bases not matched to a gene: 8. The CDR3 DNA reads as TGTGCCAGCAGTTATCCAGGGGGCGAGAACTATGGCTACACCTTC. Translation gives CASSYPGGENYGYTF.

The genes are TRBV5-4 and TRBJ2-7; D perhaps matches TRBD2 (6 bases). The CDR3 length is 14 residues. Trimming removed 4 bases from V and 6 bases from J, with 17 bases in between. Germline CDR1 reads SGHNT; CDR2 reads YYREEE (reference sequence). The CDR3 is CASSRGSSRSEQYF. CDR3 nucleotide sequence: TGTGCCAGCAGCCGGGGGTCCAGCCGCAGCGAGCAGTACTTC.